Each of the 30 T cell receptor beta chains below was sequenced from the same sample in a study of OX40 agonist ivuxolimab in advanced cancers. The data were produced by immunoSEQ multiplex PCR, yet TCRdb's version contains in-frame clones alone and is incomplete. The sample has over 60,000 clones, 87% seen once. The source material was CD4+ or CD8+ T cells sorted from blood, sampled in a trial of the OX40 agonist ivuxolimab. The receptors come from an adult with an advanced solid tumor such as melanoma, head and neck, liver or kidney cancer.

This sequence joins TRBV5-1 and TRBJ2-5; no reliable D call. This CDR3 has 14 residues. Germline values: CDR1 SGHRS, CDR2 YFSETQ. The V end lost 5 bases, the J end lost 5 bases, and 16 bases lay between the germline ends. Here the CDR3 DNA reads TGCGCCAGCAGTCAAAGTAGTTTGGTTGAGACCCAGTACTTC. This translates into CASSQSSLVETQYF.

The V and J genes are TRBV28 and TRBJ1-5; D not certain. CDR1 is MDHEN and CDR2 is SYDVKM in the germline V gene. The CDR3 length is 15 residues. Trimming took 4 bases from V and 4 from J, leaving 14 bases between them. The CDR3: CASSSSQTGNQPQHF. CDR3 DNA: TGTGCCAGCAGTTCTTCCCAAACGGGGAATCAGCCCCAGCATTTT. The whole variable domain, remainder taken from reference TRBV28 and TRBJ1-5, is DVKVTQSSRYLVKRTGEKVFLECVQDMDHENMFWYRQDPGLGLRLIYFSYDVKMKEKGDIPEGYSVSREKKERFSLILESASTNQTSMYLCASSSSQTGNQPQHFGDGTRLSIL.

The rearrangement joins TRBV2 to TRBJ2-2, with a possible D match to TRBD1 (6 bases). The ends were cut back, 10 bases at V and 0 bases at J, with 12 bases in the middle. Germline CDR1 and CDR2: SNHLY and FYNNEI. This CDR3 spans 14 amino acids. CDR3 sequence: CATRTEANTGELFF. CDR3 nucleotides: TGTGCCACCAGGACAGAAGCGAACACCGGGGAGCTGTTTTTT.

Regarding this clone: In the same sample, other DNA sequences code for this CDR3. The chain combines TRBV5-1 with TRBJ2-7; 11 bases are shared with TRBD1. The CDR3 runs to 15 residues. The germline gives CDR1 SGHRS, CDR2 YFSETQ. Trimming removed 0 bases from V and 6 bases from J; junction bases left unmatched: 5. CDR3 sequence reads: CASSLGWTGGSEQYF. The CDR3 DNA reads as TGCGCCAGCAGCTTGGGGTGGACAGGGGGCTCCGAGCAGTACTTC.

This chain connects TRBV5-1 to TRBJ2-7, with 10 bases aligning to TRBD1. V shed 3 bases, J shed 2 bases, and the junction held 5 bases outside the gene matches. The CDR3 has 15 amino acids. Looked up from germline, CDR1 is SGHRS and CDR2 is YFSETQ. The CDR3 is CASSSGQGRAYEQYF. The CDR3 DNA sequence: TGCGCCAGCAGCTCGGGACAGGGGAGGGCCTACGAGCAGTACTTC.

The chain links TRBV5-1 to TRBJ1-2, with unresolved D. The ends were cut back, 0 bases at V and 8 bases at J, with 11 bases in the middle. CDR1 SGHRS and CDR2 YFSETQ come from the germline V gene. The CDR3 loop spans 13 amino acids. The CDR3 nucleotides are TGCGCCAGCAGCTTGGACCGGGGTGGGGGCTACACCTTC. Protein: CASSLDRGGGYTF.

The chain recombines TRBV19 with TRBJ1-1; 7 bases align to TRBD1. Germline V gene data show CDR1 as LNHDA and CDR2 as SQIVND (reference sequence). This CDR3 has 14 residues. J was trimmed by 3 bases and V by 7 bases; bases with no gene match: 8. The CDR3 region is CASTGRQGDTEAFF. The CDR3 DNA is TGTGCCAGTACTGGTCGGCAGGGGGACACTGAAGCTTTCTTT.

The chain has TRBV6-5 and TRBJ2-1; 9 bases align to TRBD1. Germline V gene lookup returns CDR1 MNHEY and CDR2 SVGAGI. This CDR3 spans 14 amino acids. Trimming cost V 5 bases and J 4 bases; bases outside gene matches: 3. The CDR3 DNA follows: TGTGCCAGCAGTCGACAGGGGGGTTACAATGAGCAGTTCTTC. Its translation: CASSRQGGYNEQFF.

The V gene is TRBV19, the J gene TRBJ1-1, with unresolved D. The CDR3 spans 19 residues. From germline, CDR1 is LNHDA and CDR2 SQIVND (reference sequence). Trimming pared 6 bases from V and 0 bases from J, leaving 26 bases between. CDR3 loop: CASRGWGFDMWNMNTEAFF. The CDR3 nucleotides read TGTGCCAGTAGGGGGTGGGGATTTGATATGTGGAACATGAACACTGAAGCTTTCTTT.

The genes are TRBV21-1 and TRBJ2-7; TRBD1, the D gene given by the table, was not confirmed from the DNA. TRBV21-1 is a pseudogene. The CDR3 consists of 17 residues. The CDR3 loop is CASSKVGDRGPLYEQYF. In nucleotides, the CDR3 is TGTGCCAGCAGCAAAGTGGGGGACAGGGGGCCTTTGTACGAGCAGTACTTC.

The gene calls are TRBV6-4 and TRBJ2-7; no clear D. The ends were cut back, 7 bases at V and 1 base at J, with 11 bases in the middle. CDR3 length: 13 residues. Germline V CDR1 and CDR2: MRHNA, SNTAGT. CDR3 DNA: TGTGCCAGCACCATGAGAGAATCCTACGAGCAGTACTTC. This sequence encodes CASTMRESYEQYF.

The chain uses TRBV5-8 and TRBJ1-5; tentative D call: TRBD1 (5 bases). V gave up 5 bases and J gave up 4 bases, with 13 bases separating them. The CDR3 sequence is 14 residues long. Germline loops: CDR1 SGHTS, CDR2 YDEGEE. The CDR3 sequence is CASRPWGLNQPQHF. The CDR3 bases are TGTGCCAGCAGGCCCTGGGGGTTAAATCAGCCCCAGCATTTT. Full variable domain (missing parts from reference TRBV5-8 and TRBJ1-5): EAGVTQSPTHLIKTRGQQATLRCSPISGHTSVYWYQQALGLGLQFLLWYDEGEERNRGNFPPRFSGRQFPNYSSELNVNALELEDSALYLCASRPWGLNQPQHFGDGTRLSIL.

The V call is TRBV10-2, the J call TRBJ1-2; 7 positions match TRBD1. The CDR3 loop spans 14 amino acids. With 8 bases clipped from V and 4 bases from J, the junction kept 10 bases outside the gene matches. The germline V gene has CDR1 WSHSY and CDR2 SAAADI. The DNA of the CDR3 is TGCGCCAGCGAAGACAGGGAGGGGTCCTATGGCTACACCTTC. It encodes CASEDREGSYGYTF.

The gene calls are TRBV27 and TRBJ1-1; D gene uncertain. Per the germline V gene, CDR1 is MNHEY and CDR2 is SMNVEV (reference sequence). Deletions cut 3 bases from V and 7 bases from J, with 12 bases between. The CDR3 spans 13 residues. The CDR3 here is CASSLWAGREAFF. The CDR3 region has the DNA TGTGCCAGCAGTTTGTGGGCAGGACGTGAAGCTTTCTTT.

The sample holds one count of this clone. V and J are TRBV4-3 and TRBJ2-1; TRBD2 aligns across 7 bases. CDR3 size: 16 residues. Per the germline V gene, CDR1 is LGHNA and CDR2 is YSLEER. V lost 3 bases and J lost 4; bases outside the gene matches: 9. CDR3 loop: CASSQTWGGSYNEQFF. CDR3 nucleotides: TGCGCCAGCAGCCAGACTTGGGGCGGGAGTTACAATGAGCAGTTCTTC.

The CDR3 nucleotides are TGTGCCAGCAGTCCCCTCATAACAGGGGGTTATGGCTACACCTTC. This gives the protein CASSPLITGGYGYTF. The V gene is TRBV6-5, the J gene TRBJ1-2; 8 positions match TRBD1. CDR1 and CDR2 (germline): MNHEY, SVGAGI. V trimming: 5 bases; J trimming: 5 bases; junction bases outside the gene matches: 10. There are 15 residues in the CDR3.

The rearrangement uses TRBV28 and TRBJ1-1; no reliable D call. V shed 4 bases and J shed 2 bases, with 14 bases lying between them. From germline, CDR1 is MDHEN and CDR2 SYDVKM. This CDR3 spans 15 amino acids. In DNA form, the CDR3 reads TGTGCCAGCAGTTCTAGCGGCCGGCGAAACACTGAAGCTTTCTTT. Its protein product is CASSSSGRRNTEAFF.

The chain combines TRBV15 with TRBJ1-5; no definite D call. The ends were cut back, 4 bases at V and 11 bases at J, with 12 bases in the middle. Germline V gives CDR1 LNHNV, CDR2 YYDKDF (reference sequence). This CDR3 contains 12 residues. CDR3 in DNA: TGTGCCACCAGCACCTCTATCGGGTCCCAGCATTTT. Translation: CATSTSIGSQHF.

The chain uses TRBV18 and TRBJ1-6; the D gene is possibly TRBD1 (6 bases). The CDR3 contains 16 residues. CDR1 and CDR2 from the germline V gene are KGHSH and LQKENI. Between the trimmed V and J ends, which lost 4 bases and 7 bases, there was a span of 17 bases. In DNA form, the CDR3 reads TGTGCCAGCTCACTACCGGCCAGGGGTGGAAATTCACCCCTCCACTTT. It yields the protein CASSLPARGGNSPLHF.

The CDR3 reads CASSPPIPSYNEQFF. Written as DNA, the CDR3 is TGTGCCAGCAGCCCTCCGATACCCTCCTACAATGAGCAGTTCTTC. This sequence joins TRBV9 and TRBJ2-1; D gene ambiguous. Germline assignment: CDR1 SGDLS and CDR2 YYNGEE. The CDR3 has 15 amino acids. Trimming shortened V by 4 bases and J by 0 bases, and 11 bases separated the two germline ends.

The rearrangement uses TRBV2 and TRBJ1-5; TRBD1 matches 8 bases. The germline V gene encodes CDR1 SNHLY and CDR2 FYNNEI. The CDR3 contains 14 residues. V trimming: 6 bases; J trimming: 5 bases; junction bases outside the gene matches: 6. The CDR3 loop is CASRGTGGYQPQHF. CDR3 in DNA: TGTGCCAGCAGGGGTACAGGGGGGTATCAGCCCCAGCATTTT. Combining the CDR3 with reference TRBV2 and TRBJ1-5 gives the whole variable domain EPEVTQTPSHQVTQMGQEVILRCVPISNHLYFYWYRQILGQKVEFLVSFYNNEISEKSEIFDDQFSVERPDGSNFTLKIRSTKLEDSAMYFCASRGTGGYQPQHFGDGTRLSIL.

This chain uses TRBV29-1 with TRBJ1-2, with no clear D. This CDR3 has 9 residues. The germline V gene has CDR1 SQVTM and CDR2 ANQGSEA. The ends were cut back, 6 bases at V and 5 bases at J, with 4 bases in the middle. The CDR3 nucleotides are TGCAGCGTCGGGTATGGCTACACCTTC. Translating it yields CSVGYGYTF.

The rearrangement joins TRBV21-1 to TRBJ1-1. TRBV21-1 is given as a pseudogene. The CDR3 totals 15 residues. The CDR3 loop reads CAARESSQENTEAFF. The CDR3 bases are TGTGCCGCCCGTGAGTCCTCCCAAGAGAACACTGAAGCTTTCTTT.

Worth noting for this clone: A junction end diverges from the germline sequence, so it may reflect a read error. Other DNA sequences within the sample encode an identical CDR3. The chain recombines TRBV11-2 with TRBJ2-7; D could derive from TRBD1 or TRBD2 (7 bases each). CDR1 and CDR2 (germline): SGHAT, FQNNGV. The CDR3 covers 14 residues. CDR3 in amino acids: CASSLNTGDYEQYF. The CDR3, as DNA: TGTGCCAGCAGCCTAAATACAGGGGACTACGAACAGTACTTC. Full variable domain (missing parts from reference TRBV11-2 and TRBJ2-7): EAGVAQSPRYKIIEKRQSVAFWCNPISGHATLYWYQQILGQGPKLLIQFQNNGVVDDSQLPKDRFSAERLKGVDSTLKIQPAKLEDSAVYLCASSLNTGDYEQYFGPGTRLTVT.

CDR3 sequence reads: CASSPTVGTIYF. Written as DNA, the CDR3 is TGTGCCAGCAGTCCCACGGTTGGAACCATATATTTT. The chain joins TRBV6-5 to TRBJ1-3; D call uncertain. CDR3 size: 12 residues. Germline V gene sequence: CDR1 MNHEY, CDR2 SVGAGI. V was cut by 5 bases and J by 10 bases, with 12 bases left in between.

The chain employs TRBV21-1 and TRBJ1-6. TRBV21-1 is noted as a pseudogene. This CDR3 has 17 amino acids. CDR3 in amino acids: CASSKVSERVLGSPLHF. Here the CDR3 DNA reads TGTGCCAGCAGCAAAGTTTCGGAGAGGGTTTTGGGTTCACCCCTCCACTTT.

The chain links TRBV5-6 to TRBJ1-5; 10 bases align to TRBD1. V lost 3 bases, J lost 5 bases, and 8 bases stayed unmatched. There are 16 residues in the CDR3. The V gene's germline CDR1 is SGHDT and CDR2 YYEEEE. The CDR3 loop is CASSSGGGQGYQPQHF. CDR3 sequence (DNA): TGTGCCAGCAGCTCAGGCGGGGGACAGGGGTATCAGCCCCAGCATTTT.

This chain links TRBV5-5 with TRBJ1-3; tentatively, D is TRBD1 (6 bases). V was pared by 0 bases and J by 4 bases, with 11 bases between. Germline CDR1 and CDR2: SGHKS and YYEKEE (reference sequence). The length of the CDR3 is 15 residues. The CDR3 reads CASSLDGGSGNTIYF. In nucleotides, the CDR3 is TGTGCCAGCAGCTTGGACGGGGGCTCAGGAAACACCATATATTTT. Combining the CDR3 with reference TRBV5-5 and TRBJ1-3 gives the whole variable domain DAGVTQSPTHLIKTRGQQVTLRCSPISGHKSVSWYQQVLGQGPQFIFQYYEKEERGRGNFPDRFSARQFPNYSSELNVNALLLGDSALYLCASSLDGGSGNTIYFGEGSWLTVV.

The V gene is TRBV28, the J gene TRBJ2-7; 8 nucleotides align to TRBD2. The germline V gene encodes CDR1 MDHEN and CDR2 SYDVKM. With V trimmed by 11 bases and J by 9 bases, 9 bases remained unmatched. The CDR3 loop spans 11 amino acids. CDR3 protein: CALDREGVQYF. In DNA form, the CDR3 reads TGTGCCCTCGACCGGGAGGGAGTGCAGTACTTC.

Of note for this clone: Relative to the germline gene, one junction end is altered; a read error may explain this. In DNA form, the CDR3 reads TGTGCTAGCAGTCGCACCGGGGTCTACAATGAGCAGTTCTTC. Its protein product is CASSRTGVYNEQFF. The V gene is TRBV7-7, the J gene TRBJ2-1, with D possibly matching TRBD2 (5 bases). Germline CDR1 and CDR2: SSHAT and FNYEAQ (reference sequence). There are 14 residues in the CDR3.